This T cell receptor (beta chain) was obtained from a study of blood T cell repertoires in COVID-19. Study-wide background: Each recovered donor of Cohort 3 presented with two negative PCRs, clearance, or symptom resolution. The United States, Italy and Spain were the sources of the acute and convalescent COVID-19 samples.

The protocol was immunoSEQ multiplex PCR, while the TCRdb copy is restricted to in-frame clones and leaves out a portion. The sample lists under 400,000 clones, around 87% occurring once. Germline-derived CDR1 and CDR2 are GTSNPN and SVGIG (reference sequence). This CDR3 has 15 amino acids. With 0 bases removed from V and 1 base from J, the gap between germline ends came to 9 bases. This clone was observed at least ten times. Recruitment covered fewer than 25 US areas and drew participants whose ages spanned roughly 18 to 100 years. Clinical histories supplied by participants themselves formed the basis of cohort assignment.

This rearrangement joins TRBV30 to TRBJ2-2; D possibly corresponds to TRBD2 (6 bases). Sequencing was carried out using PBMCs or T cells enriched from blood (not recorded which). The clonotype comes from a man aged 40-55 years in a cohort exposed to, infected with or recovered from COVID-19 (not recorded which). CDR3 nucleotides: TGTGCCTGGAGTGTAGGGGACTTGAACACCGGGGAGCTGTTTTTT. Translated, it gives CAWSVGDLNTGELFF.